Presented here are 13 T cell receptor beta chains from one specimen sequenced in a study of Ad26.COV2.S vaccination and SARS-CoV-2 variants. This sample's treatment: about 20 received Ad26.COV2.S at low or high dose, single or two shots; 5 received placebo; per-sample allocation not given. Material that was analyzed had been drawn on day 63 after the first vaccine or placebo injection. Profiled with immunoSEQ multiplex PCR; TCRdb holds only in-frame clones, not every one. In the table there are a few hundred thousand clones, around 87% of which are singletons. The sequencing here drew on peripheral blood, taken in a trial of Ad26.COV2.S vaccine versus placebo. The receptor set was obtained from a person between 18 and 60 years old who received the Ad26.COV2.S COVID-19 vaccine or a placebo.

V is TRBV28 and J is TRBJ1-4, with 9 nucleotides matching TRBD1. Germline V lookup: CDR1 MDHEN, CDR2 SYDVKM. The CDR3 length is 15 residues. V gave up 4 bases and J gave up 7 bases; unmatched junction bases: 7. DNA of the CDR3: TGTGCCAGCAGTTGGGTGGACAGGGGCGGTGAAAAACTGTTTTTT. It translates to CASSWVDRGGEKLFF.

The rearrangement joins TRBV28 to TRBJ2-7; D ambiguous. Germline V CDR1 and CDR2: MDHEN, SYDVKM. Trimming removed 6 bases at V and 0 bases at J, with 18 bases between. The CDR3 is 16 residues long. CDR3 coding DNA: TGTGCCAGCAGCCCGAGAAGGATTACGAGCTCCTACGAGCAGTACTTC. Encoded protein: CASSPRRITSSYEQYF.

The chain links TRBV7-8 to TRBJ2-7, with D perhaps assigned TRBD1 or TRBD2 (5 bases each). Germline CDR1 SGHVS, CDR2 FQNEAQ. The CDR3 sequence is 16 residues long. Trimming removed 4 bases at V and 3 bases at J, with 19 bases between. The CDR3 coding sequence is TGTGCCAGCAGCTCGGGGTACGGGACGCCCCTCTACGAGCAGTACTTC. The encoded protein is CASSSGYGTPLYEQYF. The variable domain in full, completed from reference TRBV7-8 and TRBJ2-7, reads GAGVSQSPRYKVAKRGQDVALRCDPISGHVSLFWYQQALGQGPEFLTYFQNEAQLDKSGLPSDRFFAERPEGSVSTLKIQRTQQEDSAVYLCASSSGYGTPLYEQYFGPGTRLTVT.

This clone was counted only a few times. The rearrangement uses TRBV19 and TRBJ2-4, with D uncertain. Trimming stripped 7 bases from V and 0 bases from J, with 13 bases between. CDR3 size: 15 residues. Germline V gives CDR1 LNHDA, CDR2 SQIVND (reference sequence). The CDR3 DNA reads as TGTGCCAGTAATCCAGGTGGTCTAGCCAAAAACATTCAGTACTTC. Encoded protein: CASNPGGLAKNIQYF.

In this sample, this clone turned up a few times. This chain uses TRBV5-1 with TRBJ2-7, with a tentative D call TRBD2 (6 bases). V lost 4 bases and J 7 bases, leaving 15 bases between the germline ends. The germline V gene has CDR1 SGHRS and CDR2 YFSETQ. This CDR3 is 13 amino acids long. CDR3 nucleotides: TGCGCCAGCAGCGCCACAACGGGGACTGAGCAGTACTTC. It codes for CASSATTGTEQYF.

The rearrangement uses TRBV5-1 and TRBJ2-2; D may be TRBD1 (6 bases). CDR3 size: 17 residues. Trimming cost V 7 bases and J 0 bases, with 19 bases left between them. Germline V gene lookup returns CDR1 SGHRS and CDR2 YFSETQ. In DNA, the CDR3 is TGCGCCAGCCGAACAAGTGGGGGCAGGTCGAACACCGGGGAGCTGTTTTTT. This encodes CASRTSGGRSNTGELFF. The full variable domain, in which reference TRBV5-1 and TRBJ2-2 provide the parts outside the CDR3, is KAGVTQTPRYLIKTRGQQVTLSCSPISGHRSVSWYQQTPGQGLQFLFEYFSETQRNKGNFPGRFSGRQFSNSRSEMNVSTLELGDSALYLCASRTSGGRSNTGELFFGEGSRLTVL.

In nucleotides, the CDR3 is TGTGCTAGTGGTGTTCCCCCCATCGACAGGGCGCGACCGAGCACTACGGGGCAGTACTTC. Its translation: CASGVPPIDRARPSTTGQYF. The chain links TRBV12-5 to TRBJ2-7; 7 positions match TRBD1. The V gene end was trimmed by 5 bases and the J gene end by 9 bases; junction bases not matched to a gene: 31. This CDR3 spans 20 amino acids. In germline, CDR1 is LGHNT, CDR2 FRNRAP.

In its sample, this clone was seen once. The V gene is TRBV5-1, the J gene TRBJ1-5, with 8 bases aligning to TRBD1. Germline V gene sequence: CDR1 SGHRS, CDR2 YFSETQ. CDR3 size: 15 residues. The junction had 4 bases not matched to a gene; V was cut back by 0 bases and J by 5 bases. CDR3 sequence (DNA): TGCGCCAGCAGCTTGGGGGACAGGCCCCATCAGCCCCAGCATTTT. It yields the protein CASSLGDRPHQPQHF. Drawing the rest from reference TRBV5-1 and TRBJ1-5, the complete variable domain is KAGVTQTPRYLIKTRGQQVTLSCSPISGHRSVSWYQQTPGQGLQFLFEYFSETQRNKGNFPGRFSGRQFSNSRSEMNVSTLELGDSALYLCASSLGDRPHQPQHFGDGTRLSIL.

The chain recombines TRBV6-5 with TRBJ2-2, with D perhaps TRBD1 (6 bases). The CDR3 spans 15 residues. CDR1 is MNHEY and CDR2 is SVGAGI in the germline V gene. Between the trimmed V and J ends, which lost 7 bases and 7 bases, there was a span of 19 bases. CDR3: CASTNRDGRIGELFF. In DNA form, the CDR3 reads TGTGCCAGCACCAACAGGGACGGCCGGATCGGGGAGCTGTTTTTT.

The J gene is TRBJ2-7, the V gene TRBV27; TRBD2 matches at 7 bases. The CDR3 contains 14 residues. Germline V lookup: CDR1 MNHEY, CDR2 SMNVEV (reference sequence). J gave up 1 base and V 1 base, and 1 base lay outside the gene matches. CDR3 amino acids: CASSLFGGSYEQYF. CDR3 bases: TGTGCCAGCAGTTTATTCGGGGGGTCCTACGAGCAGTACTTC.

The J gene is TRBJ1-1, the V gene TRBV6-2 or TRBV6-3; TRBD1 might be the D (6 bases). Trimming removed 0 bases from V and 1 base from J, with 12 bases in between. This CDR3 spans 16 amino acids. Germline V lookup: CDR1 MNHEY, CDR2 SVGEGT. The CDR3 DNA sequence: TGTGCCAGCAGTTACTCCATCGAGACAGGGAACACTGAAGCTTTCTTT. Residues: CASSYSIETGNTEAFF.

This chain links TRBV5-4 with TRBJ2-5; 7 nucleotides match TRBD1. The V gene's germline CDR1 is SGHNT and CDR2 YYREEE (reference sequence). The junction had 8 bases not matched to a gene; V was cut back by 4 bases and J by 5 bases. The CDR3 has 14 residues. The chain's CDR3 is CASSRQGVSETQYF. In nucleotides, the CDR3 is TGTGCCAGCAGCCGGCAGGGGGTTAGCGAGACCCAGTACTTC.

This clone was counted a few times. CDR3 sequence reads: CASSLEGPSYEQYF. CDR3 in DNA: TGTGCCAGCAGTTTAGAAGGGCCCTCCTACGAGCAGTACTTC. The J gene is TRBJ2-7, the V gene TRBV28; D gene ambiguous. This CDR3 spans 14 amino acids. CDR1 is MDHEN, CDR2 SYDVKM, per germline. The V and J ends lost 2 bases and 0 bases respectively, with 8 bases between them.